This TCR beta chain was captured by sequencing in a study of T cell responses to AZD1222 COVID-19 vaccine. With regard to this clone: Its antigen is not identified.

The J segment lost 9 bases and the V segment lost 3 bases, leaving 4 bases of the junction unmatched. CDR1 is SGHNT, CDR2 YYREEE, per germline (reference sequence). The CDR3 sequence is 14 residues long. Study-level points and caveats: Clonal diversity may have been underestimated in mostly white British donors. The study identified only a handful of AZD1222 recipients as seropositive at baseline. The repertoires were collected only after the peak T cell response.

Clones were sequenced by immunoSEQ multiplex PCR, and TCRdb holds only the in-frame ones, with some missing. The table shows some 120,000 clones, with 88% occurring only once. This chain joins TRBV5-4 and TRBJ2-1; 12 nucleotides agree with TRBD2. The source is an adult who received the AZD1222 COVID-19 vaccine. Material: peripheral blood, obtained 28 days after the second AZD1222 dose. The CDR3: CASSWGGLAGEQFF. CDR3 nucleotides: TGTGCCAGCAGCTGGGGGGGACTAGCGGGTGAGCAGTTCTTC.